Listed below are T cell receptor beta chains from one sample, sequenced in a study of T cell responses to AZD1222 COVID-19 vaccine. Assay used: immunoSEQ multiplex PCR; TCRdb lists only in-frame clones, some missing. The table includes approximately 140,000 clones, 93% detected once. The sequenced sample was peripheral blood, obtained on day 0 of AZD1222 vaccination. These receptors were taken from an adult in good health. The CDR3 runs from the conserved cysteine through the conserved F or W. D genes are given only for firm matches. Clone size is shown for a subset of rows, as once, few, many or a class of expanded clone.

v_gene: TRBV4-1
d_gene: TRBD2
abundance: -
j_gene: TRBJ2-1
CDR3aa: CASSTLGLAVHNEQFF
CDR3nt: TGCGCCAGCAGCACCCTGGGACTAGCGGTTCACAATGAGCAGTTCTTC

v_gene: TRBV2
d_gene: -
abundance: -
j_gene: TRBJ2-1
CDR3aa: CASNPGRDDEQFF
CDR3nt: TGTGCCAGCAACCCCGGCAGGGACGATGAGCAGTTCTTC

v_gene: TRBV9
d_gene: -
abundance: -
j_gene: TRBJ1-3
CDR3aa: CASSVQPGRLGNTIYF
CDR3nt: TGTGCCAGCAGCGTTCAGCCAGGTCGTCTTGGAAACACCATATATTTT

v_gene: TRBV14
d_gene: -
abundance: -
j_gene: TRBJ2-7
CDR3aa: CASSLTGTSSYEQYF
CDR3nt: TGTGCCAGCAGCCTCACCGGGACAAGCTCCTACGAGCAGTACTTC

v_gene: TRBV29-1
d_gene: TRBD2
abundance: -
j_gene: TRBJ2-1
CDR3aa: CSVGTGLAGVLYNEQFF
CDR3nt: TGCAGCGTTGGAACCGGACTAGCGGGAGTTCTTTACAATGAGCAGTTCTTC

v_gene: TRBV5-6
d_gene: TRBD1
abundance: -
j_gene: TRBJ2-1
CDR3aa: CASSGGRDRGTNEQFF
CDR3nt: TGTGCCAGCAGCGGGGGCAGGGACAGGGGGACCAATGAGCAGTTCTTC

v_gene: TRBV5-6
d_gene: -
abundance: -
j_gene: TRBJ2-7
CDR3aa: CASSLNARVFTYEQYF
CDR3nt: TGTGCCAGCAGCTTGAATGCCAGGGTCTTTACCTACGAGCAGTACTTC

v_gene: TRBV19
d_gene: -
abundance: -
j_gene: TRBJ1-3
CDR3aa: CASSRTGQSSGNTIYF
CDR3nt: TGTGCCAGTAGCCGAACCGGACAGTCCTCTGGAAACACCATATATTTT

v_gene: TRBV5-1
d_gene: -
abundance: -
j_gene: TRBJ1-6
CDR3aa: CASSRDGNSPLHF
CDR3nt: TGCGCCAGCAGCCGGGACGGTAATTCACCCCTCCACTTT

v_gene: TRBV7-9
d_gene: TRBD1
abundance: -
j_gene: TRBJ1-5
CDR3aa: CASSLGTGDYSNQPQHF
CDR3nt: TGTGCCAGCAGCTTAGGGACAGGTGATTATAGCAATCAGCCCCAGCATTTT

v_gene: TRBV2
d_gene: TRBD1
abundance: few
j_gene: TRBJ1-5
CDR3aa: CASSTGGASNQPQHF
CDR3nt: TGTGCCAGCAGTACAGGGGGCGCGAGCAATCAGCCCCAGCATTTT

v_gene: TRBV2
d_gene: -
abundance: -
j_gene: TRBJ1-3
CDR3aa: CASRSSGNTIYF
CDR3nt: TGTGCCAGCAGGTCCTCTGGAAACACCATATATTTT

v_gene: TRBV13
d_gene: -
abundance: -
j_gene: TRBJ2-1
CDR3aa: CASSRRGRSSYNEQFF
CDR3nt: TGTGCCAGCAGCCGTCGGGGAAGGAGCTCCTACAATGAGCAGTTCTTC

v_gene: TRBV9
d_gene: -
abundance: -
j_gene: TRBJ1-2
CDR3aa: CASSGNRLEGYTF
CDR3nt: TGTGCCAGCAGCGGGAACAGGTTAGAGGGCTACACCTTC

v_gene: TRBV24-1
d_gene: -
abundance: -
j_gene: TRBJ2-5
CDR3aa: CANIVRGKETQYF
CDR3nt: TGTGCCAACATCGTCCGGGGGAAAGAGACCCAGTACTTC

v_gene: TRBV7-3
d_gene: TRBD2
abundance: -
j_gene: TRBJ2-2
CDR3aa: CASSSPRGTSGTGELFF
CDR3nt: TGTGCCAGCAGCTCGCCCCGGGGGACTAGCGGAACCGGGGAGCTGTTTTTT

v_gene: TRBV29-1
d_gene: -
abundance: -
j_gene: TRBJ1-5
CDR3aa: CSVASNSNQPQHF
CDR3nt: TGCAGCGTTGCCTCGAATAGCAATCAGCCCCAGCATTTT